These T cell receptor beta chains were read from a single sample in a study of identical twins. TCRdb recomputed calls from the 5' RACE reads with MiXCR, one row per CDR3 protein. The table has about 530,000 distinct CDR3 sequences, nearly 15% seen once. These records were also assigned to another study, of yellow fever vaccine responses in identical twins.

The sequencing sample was made of CD4+ T cells sorted from blood. These receptors all stem from a woman aged 18-30 years in good health. Each CDR3 is given with its conserved first and last residue. A D gene is named only where the DNA matches it firmly. Not every row has a clone size; where given, it reads once, few, many or a size class.

>TRBD1|TRBV10-3|TRBJ1-1|-|16
TGTGCCATCAGACCCAGACAGGGGGCGGGCGGCACTGAAGCTTTCTTT
CAIRPRQGAGGTEAFF
>-|TRBV20-1|TRBJ1-2|few|13
TGCAGTGCTATTGGGGGGACGGGAGAAGGCTACACCTTC
CSAIGGTGEGYTF
>-|TRBV20-1|TRBJ2-3|few|19
TGCAGTGCTAGAGACCCGAGGGGGGTAGCGGTCATTAGCACAGATACGCAGTATTTT
CSARDPRGVAVISTDTQYF
>-|TRBV15|TRBJ2-1|few|14
TGTGCCACCAGCAAAGGAGGACAGTACAATGAGCAGTTCTTC
CATSKGGQYNEQFF
>-|TRBV2|TRBJ1-5|few|15
TGTGCCAGCAGTGTTCGGCAGGGAGGCAATCAGCCCCAGCATTTT
CASSVRQGGNQPQHF
>TRBD2|TRBV5-5|TRBJ2-7|-|17
TGTGCCAGCAACCGGGGTGGGGCACTAGCGGGATACTACGAGCAGTACTTC
CASNRGGALAGYYEQYF
>-|TRBV6-1|TRBJ1-5|few|14
TGTGCCAGCAGAGAGGGACACCTCAATCAGCCCCAGCATTTT
CASREGHLNQPQHF
>TRBD1|TRBV20-1|TRBJ2-1|-|12
TGCAGTGCTGACAGGGGTAGCAATGAGCAGTTCTTC
CSADRGSNEQFF
>-|TRBV7-8|TRBJ2-6|-|15
TGTGCCAGCAGCCCCCAGGTCGCGGGGGCCAACGTCCTGACTTTC
CASSPQVAGANVLTF
>-|TRBV20-1|TRBJ2-3|few|14
TGCAGTGCTAGTGAGCGGGCCCTCACAGATACGCAGTATTTT
CSASERALTDTQYF
>-|TRBV5-1|TRBJ1-6|-|16
TGCGCAAGCAGCTTGGGCCAATTCCTTTATAATTCACCCCTCCACTTT
CASSLGQFLYNSPLHF
>-|TRBV10-3|TRBJ1-1|-|14
TGTGCCATCAGTGTTCGGGGGATGAACACTGAAGCTTTCTTT
CAISVRGMNTEAFF
>TRBD1|TRBV5-1|TRBJ2-7|few|14
TGCGCCAGCAGATATCAGGGGGCGCCCTACGAGCAGTACTTC
CASRYQGAPYEQYF
>TRBD1|TRBV7-3|TRBJ1-1|few|15
TGTGCCAGCAGCCCCTACCCAGGGGGCGGCACTGAAGCTTTCTTT
CASSPYPGGGTEAFF